The clone carrying this TCR beta chain was counted ten times or more. This entry belongs to a study of glioma-infiltrating T cells. V was trimmed by 5 bases and J by 2 bases, leaving 10 bases between them. The CDR3 consists of 13 residues. The germline CDR1 and CDR2 sequences are MNHNS and SASEGT. Amplification of TCR alpha and beta CDR3 regions from RNA used iRepertoire nested multiplex PCR. One entry per CDR3 protein, called by TCRdb with MiXCR from the multiplex PCR reads. The sample includes more than 300,000 distinct CDR3 sequences, 35% to 45% of them seen just once. The specimen was glioma tissue, nonneoplastic brain tissue, or PBMCs (not recorded which). This TCR was recovered from a human donor with low-grade glioma or glioblastoma, undergoing nonglioma brain surgery, or in good health (not recorded which). This chain joins TRBV6-1 and TRBJ2-7; D unclear. CDR3 protein: CASSYAAAYEQYF. The CDR3 DNA reads as TGTGCCAGCAGTTATGCGGCAGCCTACGAGCAGTACTTC.